The present T cell receptor (beta chain) was sequenced within a study of shared clonotypes between healthy human individuals. With 5 bases clipped from V and 0 bases from J, the junction kept 2 bases outside the gene matches. CDR3 size: 15 residues. Germline V CDR1 and CDR2: LNHDA, SQIVND (reference sequence). Findings and caveats of the study: Between several donors, naive CD4 clonotypes were shared at a level of approximately 5%. An expected dependence of interdonor clonotype sharing on sequencing depth was noted.

Terminally differentiated effector memory CD45RA+ cells were left out of the naive CD8 fraction, which was CD45RO-negative and positively selected for CCR7. Libraries were prepared by immunoSEQ multiplex PCR; TCRdb keeps only in-frame clonotypes and omits some of them. Counted here are millions of clones, roughly 95% occurring once; the ten biggest clones make up 0.9% to 1.3%. As regards this clone: The antigen remains undetermined.

This clonotype was sampled from a man aged 18-30 years in good health. The chain carries TRBV19 and TRBJ1-1, with 11 positions matching TRBD1. Sequenced material: naive CD8+ T cells sorted from blood. The DNA of the CDR3 is TGTGCCAGTAGTGGGACAGGGGGGCTGAACACTGAAGCTTTCTTT. Translated, it gives CASSGTGGLNTEAFF.